One sample yielded the 2 T cell receptor beta chains listed below, sequenced in a study of blood T cell repertoires in COVID-19. This table comes from immunoSEQ multiplex PCR, and its TCRdb copy is limited to in-frame clones, with some not included. The sample yields 200,000 to 300,000 clones, around nine tenths seen once. Sequencing was performed on peripheral blood. The receptors derive from a woman aged 55-70 years who had recovered from COVID-19.

This chain connects TRBV28 to TRBJ2-7; D gene unclear. The CDR3 is made up of 14 amino acids. The germline V gene has CDR1 MDHEN and CDR2 SYDVKM. The germline V and J ends were trimmed by 3 bases and 4 bases, with 13 bases remaining between them. CDR3 sequence: CASSLVRVAYEQYF. Written as DNA, the CDR3 is TGTGCCAGCAGTTTGGTCCGGGTCGCTTACGAGCAGTACTTC.

This chain connects TRBV7-9 to TRBJ2-5, with a weak D call TRBD1 (5 bases). This CDR3 has 13 amino acids. Germline CDR1 SEHNR, CDR2 FQNEAQ (reference sequence). Trimming cost V 6 bases and J 5 bases, with 13 bases left between them. This CDR3 is CASRTISGETQYF. The CDR3 DNA reads as TGTGCCAGCAGAACGATATCAGGGGAGACCCAGTACTTC. The variable domain in full, with the rest retrieved from reference TRBV7-9 and TRBJ2-5, is DTGVSQNPRHKITKRGQNVTFRCDPISEHNRLYWYRQTLGQGPEFLTYFQNEAQLEKSRLLSDRFSAERPKGSFSTLEIQRTEQGDSAMYLCASRTISGETQYFGPGTRLLVL.